This TCR beta chain comes out of a study of blood T cell repertoires in COVID-19. Study background: Researchers got acute and convalescent COVID-19 samples from the United States, Italy and Spain. PBMCs, B-cell-depleted T cells, or T cells were the source of the cDNA or gDNA that made up the material.

V gave up 3 bases and J gave up 7 bases; unmatched junction bases: 5. The CDR3 covers 15 residues. Germline V CDR1 and CDR2: LGHDT, YNNKEL (reference sequence). Patients of the Seattle cohort, enrolled during active infection, were followed longitudinally. Here immunoSEQ multiplex PCR was the method, and the copy in TCRdb shows in-frame clones only, minus some. The repertoire holds approximately 80,000 clones, with 70% to 85% as singletons. The sequenced sample was peripheral blood. The V gene is TRBV3-1 (or the pseudogene TRBV3-2), the J gene TRBJ2-1, with 11 bases aligning to TRBD2. The origin of this receptor is a woman older than 75 with COVID-19, enrolled during active disease. The CDR3 here is CASSHLSSGRNEQFF. The CDR3 nucleotides read TGTGCCAGCAGCCATTTGTCTAGCGGGAGGAATGAGCAGTTCTTC.